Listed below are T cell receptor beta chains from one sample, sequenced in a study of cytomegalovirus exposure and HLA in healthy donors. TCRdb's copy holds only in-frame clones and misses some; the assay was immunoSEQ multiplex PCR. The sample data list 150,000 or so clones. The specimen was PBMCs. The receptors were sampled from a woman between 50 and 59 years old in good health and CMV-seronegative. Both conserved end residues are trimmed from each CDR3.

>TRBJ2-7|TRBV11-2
ASSLSTGAYEQY
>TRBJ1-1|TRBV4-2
ASSQDSHSGLEAF
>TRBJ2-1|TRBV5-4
ASSLYGGFLYEQF
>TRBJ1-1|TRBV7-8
ASSPLGIENTEAF
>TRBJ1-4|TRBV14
ASAGGLNEKLF
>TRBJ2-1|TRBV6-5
ASKLANAYNEQF
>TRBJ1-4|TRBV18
ASSPSTGGNEKLF
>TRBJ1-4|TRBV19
ASSLGRRGEKLF
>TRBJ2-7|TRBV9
ASSVAGDRTYEQY
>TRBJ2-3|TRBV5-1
ASSLVGSGMDTQY
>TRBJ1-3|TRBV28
ASSLSGTGRTPT
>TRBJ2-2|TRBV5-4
ASSFSGLANTGELF
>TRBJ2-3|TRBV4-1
ASSQQPGVSTDTQY
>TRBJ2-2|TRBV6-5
ATNDPGGELF
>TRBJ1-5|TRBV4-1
ASSLAGTGAVYSNQPQH
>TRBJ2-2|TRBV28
ASSPTTGMVTGELF
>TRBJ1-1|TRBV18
ASSLEGVMNTEAF
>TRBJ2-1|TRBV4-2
ASSQGFRDNEQF
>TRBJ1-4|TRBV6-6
ASTGNLNEKLF
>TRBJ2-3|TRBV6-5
ASSYSITRDTQY
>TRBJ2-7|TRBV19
ASNSDTDSYEQY
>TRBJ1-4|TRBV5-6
ASSETGSVNEKLF